The source of this TCR beta chain is a study of blood T cell repertoires in COVID-19 (dated by TCRdb to about 2020). Some background on the complete study: Collaborator samples came from the United States, Italy and Spain and covered acute and convalescent phases of COVID-19. The material from the prospective study consisted of cDNA or gDNA derived from T cells, B-cell-depleted T cells, or PBMCs. Subjects who had been exposed to COVID-19, were actively infected with it, or had recovered from it provided the deeply sampled blood TCRbeta repertoires that made up the dataset. The repertoires were made available in a free public database intended to serve as a resource for research on the immune response to SARS-CoV-2. Samples were obtained from the ongoing ImmuneRACE study (first 160 participants) and from some 1,300 subjects provided by 6 global collaborators. Sample metadata almost always included a de-identified subject ID, COVID-19 status, age in years and sex. Where available, HLA class I and class II types were taken from metadata supplied by the sample provider and were not determined by assay-based typing.

Each collaborating institution followed its own protocols to collect whole blood in K2EDTA tubes. Collaborator samples were shipped for TCRbeta analysis as frozen whole blood, isolated PBMCs, or DNA extracted from either sample type. Spanning cysteine to phenylalanine, the CDR3 consists of 17 amino acids. The DNA shown is the 51-base CDR3, in frame from base 1. CDR1 SEHNR and CDR2 FQNEAQ were looked up in the germline V gene (reference sequence). The V end loses 3 bases and the J end loses 4 bases, and a stretch of 19 bases separates them. Results and caveats for the whole study, not just this receptor: How much clinical and demographic metadata was included differed by source and by participant, and the metadata was provided uncurated.

TCRbeta CDR3 regions were amplified from genomic DNA by means of the immunoSEQ Assay, a bias-controlled multiplex PCR. In the original analysis: The number of nucleated cells in each sample was estimated from the amplification of reference gene primers within the assay. To quantify the absolute abundance of each unique TCRbeta CDR3 rearrangement, sequence reads were collapsed and filtered. For each sample, productive Simpson clonality was calculated as the square root of Simpson's diversity index over productive rearrangements. TCRdb's version of the immuneACCESS table is confined to in-frame rearrangements and falls short of the full clone set. An unresolved V gene accounts for under half of the shortfall where checked; the remainder is of unknown origin. V and J calls and clone size are those listed in that table; D and trimming were worked out from the DNA. Across this sample there are 50,000 to 70,000 clones, with around 84% seen only once. The top ten constitute approximately 15% of the sample.

In regard to this clone: This receptor's antigen is unknown. Base quality data are lacking; no much larger clone is found one base away.

The receptor was derived from an older man with active COVID-19. The receptor chain draws on TRBV7-9 and TRBJ2-1, with an unclear D gene assignment. Sequenced: peripheral blood. The CDR3 corresponds to CASSFDVSAEVYNEQFF. The DNA sequence is as follows: TGTGCCAGCAGCTTCGACGTTTCGGCAGAGGTTTACAATGAGCAGTTCTTC.